This TCR beta chain was obtained from a study of vaccination effects on CD4 cells after COVID-19. Looking at the study overall: The participants, recipients of two vaccine doses, got either BNT162b2 or mRNA-1273. Study-wide results and caveats: Substantial clonal contraction characterized both infection- and vaccine-induced clones late after vaccination.

This CDR3 is built from 13 residues. The V and J ends lost 8 bases and 4 bases respectively, with 14 bases between them. Germline V gene lookup returns CDR1 SGHTS and CDR2 YDEGEE. Before any sequencing was done, the ViraFEST assay used viral peptide pools to expand antigen-specific CD4+ T cells. At the end of about ten days of culture, CD4+ T cells were isolated. Neither prior SARS-CoV-2 infection nor positive nucleocapsid antibodies were present in the vaccine recipients. Culturing of around 1.9 million PBMC per well took place with around 9.6 IU/ml IL-2 and about 10 ug/ml peptides. On days 3 and 7, fresh IL-2 medium replaced half the medium. TCRdb's copy holds only in-frame clones and misses some; the assay was immunoSEQ multiplex PCR. This sample has 65,000 or so clones, with about 72% found just once. This clone was detected only a few times. Antigen: not known.

This sequence originates from a human donor who received a COVID-19 vaccine. Sequenced here: CD4+ T cells from PBMCs cultured with HCoV-NL63 spike peptides, sampled before COVID-19 vaccination. The chain is built from TRBV5-8 and TRBJ2-3, with a possible D match to TRBD2 (6 bases). The CDR3, as DNA: TGTGCCAGTCCCGGGCGGGGCGCAGATACGCAGTATTTT. Its translation is CASPGRGADTQYF.